This T cell receptor beta chain stems from a study of OX40 agonist ivuxolimab in advanced cancers. The method was immunoSEQ multiplex PCR; TCRdb's version includes in-frame clones alone and lacks a portion of them. Of about 53,000 clones in the sample, 79% are singletons; the top ten hold 2% to 3%. This CDR3 is 12 amino acids long. Germline-derived CDR1 and CDR2 are MDHEN and SYDVKM. V trimming: 10 bases; J trimming: 7 bases; junction bases outside the gene matches: 7. V usage is TRBV28 and J usage is TRBJ1-2; 9 bases are a match to TRBD1. The starting material was CD4+ or CD8+ T cells sorted from blood, obtained in a trial of the OX40 agonist ivuxolimab. This sequence originates from an adult with an advanced solid tumor such as melanoma, head and neck, liver or kidney cancer. The CDR3: CATEDRGLGYTF. The CDR3 nucleotides are TGTGCCACGGAGGACAGGGGTCTTGGCTACACCTTC.